The 30 T cell receptor beta chains reported below all come from one sample, sequenced in a study of blood T cell repertoires in COVID-19. Libraries were prepared by immunoSEQ multiplex PCR; TCRdb keeps only in-frame clonotypes and omits some of them. The sample includes 200,000 to 250,000 clones, 85% to 90% of them seen just once. The sequenced sample was PBMCs or T cells enriched from blood (not recorded which). The receptors were gathered from a middle-aged man who had been exposed to COVID-19.

The chain employs TRBV27 and TRBJ2-1, with TRBD2 as a possible D gene (5 bases). V dropped 3 bases and J dropped 7 bases, with 13 bases sitting between them. Germline V lookup: CDR1 MNHEY, CDR2 SMNVEV (reference sequence). The CDR3 runs 14 residues. This chain's CDR3 is CASSFGGMGNEQFF. The CDR3 DNA reads TGTGCCAGCAGTTTTGGAGGTATGGGGAATGAGCAGTTCTTC.

This clone was seen just once. The chain employs TRBV7-8 and TRBJ2-4, with TRBD1 matching over 8 bases. V dropped 0 bases and J dropped 1; count of bases not matched to a gene: 8. CDR1 is SGHVS, CDR2 FQNEAQ, per germline. This CDR3 has 18 amino acids. In nucleotides, the CDR3 is TGTGCCAGCAGCTTAGCGTCCTGGACAGGGAAGGCCAAAAACATTCAGTACTTC. Translation gives CASSLASWTGKAKNIQYF.

J is TRBJ1-3 and V is TRBV20-1, with D maybe TRBD1 (6 bases). Germline-derived CDR1 and CDR2 are DFQATT and SNEGSKA (reference sequence). This CDR3 has 14 residues. V was clipped by 3 bases and J by 4 bases, with 13 bases between them. Here the CDR3 reads CSASRGARGNTIYF. The CDR3 DNA follows: TGCAGTGCTAGTCGGGGGGCGAGGGGAAACACCATATATTTT.

The chain has TRBV10-1 and TRBJ1-1, with no clear D. Deletions cut 9 bases from V and 0 bases from J, with 20 bases between. This CDR3 is 16 amino acids long. CDR1 is WNHNN and CDR2 is SYGVQD in the germline V gene (reference sequence). In DNA, the CDR3 is TGCGCCAGATTCATGGGGTCGAGGGAGATGAACACTGAAGCTTTCTTT. Its translation is CARFMGSREMNTEAFF.

The V call is TRBV5-1, the J call TRBJ2-1; the match to TRBD2 covers 10 bases. CDR3 length: 16 amino acids. Losses at the gene ends were 0 bases for V and 4 bases for J; bases not matched to a gene: 4. The germline V gene encodes CDR1 SGHRS and CDR2 YFSETQ. CDR3 sequence reads: CASSLGTSGEYNEQFF. The DNA for the CDR3 is TGCGCCAGCAGCTTGGGGACTAGCGGAGAATACAATGAGCAGTTCTTC.

The chain links TRBV20-1 to TRBJ1-5; TRBD1 might be the D (5 bases). Germline CDR1 reads DFQATT; CDR2 reads SNEGSKA (reference sequence). V lost 3 bases and J lost 3, with 9 bases in between. The CDR3 runs to 13 residues. In DNA form, the CDR3 reads TGCAGTGCTAGTCTGACAGTCAATCAGCCCCAGCATTTT. Its protein is CSASLTVNQPQHF.

This chain connects TRBV6-6 to TRBJ1-2; possible D gene TRBD1, 6 bases. V lost 2 bases, J lost 2 bases, and 12 bases lay in between. CDR3 length: 15 amino acids. CDR1 MNHNY and CDR2 SVGAGI come from the germline V gene (reference sequence). The CDR3 is CASSYRSGANYGYTF. The CDR3 coding sequence is TGTGCCAGCAGTTACCGGTCAGGGGCAAACTATGGCTACACCTTC.

This chain joins TRBV28 and TRBJ1-2; TRBD1 might be the D (5 bases). V was cut by 3 bases and J by 11 bases, with 13 bases left in between. The CDR3 consists of 12 residues. Per the germline V gene, CDR1 is MDHEN and CDR2 is SYDVKM. This chain's CDR3 is CASSFQGMGYTF. As DNA, the CDR3 is TGTGCCAGCAGTTTCCAGGGAATGGGGTACACCTTC.

V and J are TRBV4-1 and TRBJ1-1, with TRBD1 as a possible D gene (5 bases). Germline values: CDR1 MGHRA, CDR2 YSYEKL. The CDR3 extends over 17 amino acids. The ends were cut back, 4 bases at V and 7 bases at J, with 25 bases in the middle. The CDR3 region has the DNA TGCGCCAGCAGCCTTCCTTCGTTCGGGGGAAGTGCCGGTGAAGCTTTCTTT. As protein: CASSLPSFGGSAGEAFF.

This clone occurred once. The chain employs TRBV27 and TRBJ2-3; 9 positions match TRBD2. The V gene end was trimmed by 3 bases and the J gene end by 1 base; junction bases not matched to a gene: 2. CDR1 and CDR2 from the germline V gene are MNHEY and SMNVEV (reference sequence). The CDR3 is 15 amino acids. This chain's CDR3 is CASSFRTSGTDTQYF. CDR3 sequence (DNA): TGTGCCAGCAGTTTCCGGACTAGCGGCACAGATACGCAGTATTTT.

V usage is TRBV4-1 and J usage is TRBJ1-3; unclear D gene. The CDR3 has 15 residues. Germline loops: CDR1 MGHRA, CDR2 YSYEKL. Between the trimmed V and J ends, which lost 0 bases and 0 bases, there was a span of 6 bases. Written as DNA, the CDR3 is TGCGCCAGCAGCCAAGATCCCATCTCTGGAAACACCATATATTTT. It translates to CASSQDPISGNTIYF.

In its sample, this clone was seen once. The chain joins TRBV27 to TRBJ2-7; D might be TRBD2 (6 bases). The V end lost 0 bases, the J end lost 5 bases, and 23 bases lay between the germline ends. CDR3 size: 18 residues. Germline-derived CDR1 and CDR2 are MNHEY and SMNVEV (reference sequence). The CDR3 DNA reads TGTGCCAGCAGTTTATCCCACTACTCCGCCGGGAGCCAGGACGAGCAGTACTTC. As protein: CASSLSHYSAGSQDEQYF.

This clone has just a few counts. The chain employs TRBV11-3 and TRBJ2-2, with 10 bases that match TRBD2. Trimming removed 5 bases from V and 1 base from J; junction bases left unmatched: 4. Germline V lookup: CDR1 SGHNT, CDR2 YENEEA. This CDR3 is 16 amino acids long. The CDR3, as DNA: TGTGCCAGCAGCCTCGGACTAGCGGTGAACACCGGGGAGCTGTTTTTT. Its translation is CASSLGLAVNTGELFF. The complete variable domain, with remaining parts taken from reference TRBV11-3 and TRBJ2-2, reads EAGVVQSPRYKIIEKKQPVAFWCNPISGHNTLYWYLQNLGQGPELLIRYENEEAVDDSQLPKDRFSAERLKGVDSTLKIQPAELGDSAVYLCASSLGLAVNTGELFFGEGSRLTVL.

In DNA, the CDR3 is TGTGCCAGCAGTGAAAGGAGAAGGGGGCCTCCTAACTATGGCTACACCTTC. Translated, it gives CASSERRRGPPNYGYTF. The chain employs TRBV2 and TRBJ1-2, with TRBD1 matching 7 bases. Unmatched junction bases numbered 9, after V lost 2 bases and J lost 0 bases. This CDR3 has 17 residues. The germline CDR1 and CDR2 sequences are SNHLY and FYNNEI.

The V gene is TRBV5-1, the J gene TRBJ2-7; a possible D gene is TRBD1 (5 bases). The length of the CDR3 is 13 residues. Per germline, CDR1 SGHRS and CDR2 YFSETQ. Trimming took 2 bases from V and 3 from J, leaving 9 bases between them. CDR3 DNA sequence: TGCGCCAGCAGCTTCACGACAGACTACGAGCAGTACTTC. It codes for CASSFTTDYEQYF. Filled out from reference TRBV5-1 and TRBJ2-7, the complete variable domain reads KAGVTQTPRYLIKTRGQQVTLSCSPISGHRSVSWYQQTPGQGLQFLFEYFSETQRNKGNFPGRFSGRQFSNSRSEMNVSTLELGDSALYLCASSFTTDYEQYFGPGTRLTVT.

The chain joins TRBV15 to TRBJ1-1, with D perhaps matching TRBD1 (5 bases). Per the germline V gene, CDR1 is LNHNV and CDR2 is YYDKDF (reference sequence). This CDR3 spans 15 amino acids. V was shortened by 0 bases and J by 0 bases, with 8 bases between the two germline ends. The CDR3 protein is CATSRDPRVNTEAFF. The CDR3 region has the DNA TGTGCCACCAGCAGAGATCCCAGGGTGAACACTGAAGCTTTCTTT.

The V gene is TRBV19, the J gene TRBJ1-6; D is unclear. CDR1 is LNHDA, CDR2 SQIVND, per germline (reference sequence). The V end lost 3 bases, the J end lost 8 bases, and 11 bases lay between the germline ends. The CDR3 length is 14 residues. The CDR3: CASSIGEHYSPLHF. In DNA, the CDR3 is TGTGCCAGTAGTATTGGGGAGCATTATTCACCCCTCCACTTT.

The V gene is TRBV27, the J gene TRBJ1-6; TRBD1 agrees at 7 bases. V shed 6 bases and J 7 bases; nucleotides not matched to a gene: 12. CDR1 MNHEY and CDR2 SMNVEV come from the germline V gene (reference sequence). The CDR3 contains 16 residues. The CDR3 nucleotides are TGTGCCAGCAGGGGAGGATCCGGGACAGAGAATTCACCCCTCCACTTT. Protein product: CASRGGSGTENSPLHF.

The chain employs TRBV18 and TRBJ2-5; no reliable D call. V was clipped by 4 bases and J by 3 bases, with 3 bases between them. The CDR3 totals 11 residues. CDR1 is KGHSH, CDR2 LQKENI, per germline. CDR3 loop: CASSHKETQYF. In DNA form, the CDR3 reads TGTGCCAGCTCACACAAAGAGACCCAGTACTTC.

This chain links TRBV27 with TRBJ2-5; 11 nucleotides line up with TRBD1. There are 17 residues in the CDR3. With V trimmed by 6 bases and J by 4 bases, 13 bases remained unmatched. Germline lookup yields CDR1 MNHEY and CDR2 SMNVEV (reference sequence). CDR3 in DNA: TGTGCCAGCAGACATTACCGGGACAGGGGGAAACGAGAGACCCAGTACTTC. Its translation is CASRHYRDRGKRETQYF.

This sequence joins TRBV18 and TRBJ2-7; 10 nucleotides line up with TRBD1. This CDR3 spans 16 amino acids. The V gene's germline CDR1 is KGHSH and CDR2 LQKENI. CDR3 amino acids: CASSPVVTGGSNEQYV. CDR3 coding DNA: TGTGCCAGCTCACCAGTTGTGACAGGGGGCTCCAACGAGCAGTACGTC.

The CDR3 DNA follows: TGTGCCAGCAGTTCTCTAGGTCCGGGCCAGTACTTC. It translates to CASSSLGPGQYF. The chain combines TRBV28 with TRBJ2-5; D remains unclear. V lost 4 bases and J lost 10, with 13 bases in between. The germline gives CDR1 MDHEN, CDR2 SYDVKM. This CDR3 has 12 residues.

This chain connects TRBV6-5 to TRBJ2-7, with 8 bases that match TRBD1. Germline CDR1 and CDR2: MNHEY and SVGAGI. After removal of 6 bases from V and 2 bases from J, the junction contained 9 bases not matched to a gene. The CDR3 loop spans 15 amino acids. CDR3 in DNA: TGTGCCAGCAGGACAACCGGGACAGGCCCCTACGAGCAGTACGTC. Its protein is CASRTTGTGPYEQYV.

V is TRBV11-3 and J is TRBJ2-1; tentatively, D is TRBD1 (5 bases). Germline loops: CDR1 SGHNT, CDR2 YENEEA. The CDR3 totals 14 residues. Deletions cut 3 bases from V and 5 bases from J, with 11 bases between. Here the CDR3 DNA reads TGTGCCAGCAGCTTGAACAGGATTAACAATGAGCAGTTCTTC. Encoded protein: CASSLNRINNEQFF.

The table lists this clone with a count of one. The chain employs TRBV3-1 (or the pseudogene TRBV3-2) and TRBJ2-4; 7 bases fit TRBD1. Germline V CDR1 and CDR2: LGHDT, YNNKEL (reference sequence). The trim removed 2 bases at V and 5 bases at J, leaving 0 bases unmatched. This CDR3 contains 13 residues. The CDR3 DNA follows: TGTGCCAGCAGCCAACAGGGGGAAAACATTCAGTACTTC. Protein: CASSQQGENIQYF.

Of note for this clone: This sample includes further DNA sequences coding for the same CDR3. The CDR3 sequence is CASSLFRTSGRTYEQYF. The CDR3, as DNA: TGCGCCAGCAGCTTGTTTAGGACTAGCGGGCGCACCTACGAGCAGTACTTC. The chain uses TRBV5-1 and TRBJ2-7; 11 bases agree with TRBD2. The germline V gene encodes CDR1 SGHRS and CDR2 YFSETQ. The J segment lost 2 bases and the V segment lost 1 base, leaving 8 bases of the junction unmatched. This CDR3 spans 17 amino acids.

V usage is TRBV9 and J usage is TRBJ1-1, with D possibly being TRBD1 (6 bases). Germline V gives CDR1 SGDLS, CDR2 YYNGEE. The length of the CDR3 is 15 residues. Trimming pared 4 bases from V and 2 bases from J, leaving 15 bases between. This CDR3 reads CASSLSGTSNTEAFF. DNA of the CDR3: TGTGCCAGCAGCCTCTCCGGGACATCTAACACTGAAGCTTTCTTT.

This chain uses TRBV7-6 with TRBJ2-3; D possibly corresponds to TRBD2 (5 bases). CDR3 size: 14 residues. Trimming shortened V by 4 bases and J by 0 bases, and 8 bases separated the two germline ends. Germline CDR1 SGHVS, CDR2 FNYEAQ. The CDR3 coding sequence is TGTGCCAGCAGCTCATGGACTAGCACAGATACGCAGTATTTT. This sequence encodes CASSSWTSTDTQYF.

Only a few counts were recorded for this clone. In DNA form, the CDR3 reads TGTGCCAGCAGTTTATCGCGACAGCAAACCTTC. Translating gives CASSLSRQQTF. The V call is TRBV28, the J call TRBJ1-2, with D possibly TRBD1 on 5 matching bases. This CDR3 has 11 amino acids. Germline assignment: CDR1 MDHEN and CDR2 SYDVKM. V shed 1 base and J shed 14 bases, with 11 bases lying between them.

The CDR3 DNA reads TGTGCCATCAGCCCAAGGGGACTTCCCACCTACGAGCAGTACTTC. Its protein is CAISPRGLPTYEQYF. V gene TRBV10-3 combines with J gene TRBJ2-7, with D perhaps TRBD2 (6 bases). The V end was cut by 6 bases, the J end by 2 bases, with 17 bases between. The germline V gene has CDR1 ENHRY and CDR2 SYGVKD. The CDR3 is made up of 15 amino acids.